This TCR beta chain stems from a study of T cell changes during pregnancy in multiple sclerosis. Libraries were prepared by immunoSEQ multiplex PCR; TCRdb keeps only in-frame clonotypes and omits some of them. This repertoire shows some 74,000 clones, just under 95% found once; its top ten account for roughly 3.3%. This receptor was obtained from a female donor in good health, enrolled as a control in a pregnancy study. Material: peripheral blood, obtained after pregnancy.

CDR3 bases: TGCGCCAGCAGCCAAGATGTGGTGTGGGACAGGGTAGGTGAGCAGTTCTTC. It specifies CASSQDVVWDRVGEQFF. V is TRBV4-1 and J is TRBJ2-1; 9 bases are shared with TRBD1. The V segment lost 0 bases and the J segment 9 bases; nucleotides outside the gene matches: 12. From germline, CDR1 is MGHRA and CDR2 YSYEKL. This CDR3 is built from 17 residues.